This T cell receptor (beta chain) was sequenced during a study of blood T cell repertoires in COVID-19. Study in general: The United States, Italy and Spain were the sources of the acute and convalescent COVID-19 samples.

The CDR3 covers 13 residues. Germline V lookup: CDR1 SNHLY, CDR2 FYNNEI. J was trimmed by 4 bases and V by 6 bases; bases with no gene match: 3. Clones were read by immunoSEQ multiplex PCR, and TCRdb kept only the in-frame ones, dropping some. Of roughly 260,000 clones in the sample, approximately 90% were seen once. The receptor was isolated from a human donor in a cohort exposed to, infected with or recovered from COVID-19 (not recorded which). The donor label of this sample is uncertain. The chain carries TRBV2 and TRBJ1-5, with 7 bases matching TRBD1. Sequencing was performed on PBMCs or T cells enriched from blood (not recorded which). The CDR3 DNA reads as TGTGCCAGCAGGAGACAGGGAAATCAGCCCCAGCATTTT. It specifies CASRRQGNQPQHF.